This TCR beta chain was documented in a study of regulatory T cells in long-lasting Graves disease. This clonotype was recorded at least ten times. The CDR3 contains 14 residues. From germline, CDR1 is MGHDK and CDR2 SYGVNS. V was trimmed by 2 bases and J by 1 base, leaving 8 bases between them. Arm-PCR of CDR3 regions and iRepertoire HTBI primers were the basis on which TCR beta libraries were built. In the source study's methods: Looking across samples, the authors found approximately 60 TRBV and some 15 TRBJ segments. TCRdb re-derived calls from the multiplex PCR reads in MiXCR, one entry per CDR3 protein. TCRdb, not the authors, supplied the V and J calls. Of over 500,000 distinct CDR3 sequences detected, about 15% appear once; the ten largest clones hold around 18%. The time point: newly diagnosed GD, antithyroid drugs for less than 3 months. The TCR library was prepared using RNA isolated from PBMCs. Xi'an, China, was home to the endocrinology department that provided patients.

The same sample was also used in a study of T cells in Graves' hyperthyroidism and ophthalmopathy.

This clonotype was sampled from a woman aged 25 to 39 with Graves disease. The input for sequencing was peripheral blood mononuclear cells (PBMCs), taken at new diagnosis, from a patient treated with antithyroid drugs. The chain has TRBV25-1 and TRBJ1-1; unclear D gene. The CDR3 protein is CASSEHRQNTEAFF. Written as DNA, the CDR3 is TGTGCCAGCAGTGAACACAGACAGAACACTGAAGCTTTCTTT.